The source of this TCR beta chain is a study of blood T cell repertoires in COVID-19 (TCRdb year 2020). For the study in its entirety: Samples from collaborators originated in the United States, Italy and Spain and spanned both the acute and convalescent phases of COVID-19. The material from the prospective study consisted of cDNA or gDNA derived from T cells, B-cell-depleted T cells, or PBMCs. Deeply sampled blood TCRbeta repertoires from subjects exposed to, actively infected with, or recovered from COVID-19 were included in the dataset. The repertoires were released in a freely available public database intended as a resource for research on the immune response to SARS-CoV-2. The samples were drawn from two sources: the first 160 participants of the ongoing ImmuneRACE study, and 1,254 subjects contributed by 6 global collaborators. The sample metadata nearly always contained a de-identified subject ID, COVID-19 status, age in years and sex. Where HLA class I and class II types were available, the types were taken from metadata supplied by the sample provider, not from assay-based typing. The research as a whole found: How much clinical and demographic metadata was included differed by source and by participant, and the metadata was provided uncurated.

One collaborating source in Seattle enrolled patients while the patients were actively infected and followed the patients over time throughout the course of disease. Collaborating institutions collected whole blood in K2EDTA tubes following their own protocols. For TCRbeta analysis, collaborators shipped samples in one of three forms: frozen whole blood, isolated PBMCs, or DNA extracted from either of those sample types. TCRbeta CDR3 regions were amplified from genomic DNA by means of the immunoSEQ Assay, a bias-controlled multiplex PCR. In the paper's pipeline: The number of nucleated cells in each sample was estimated by amplification of reference gene primers within the assay. To quantify the absolute abundance of each unique TCRbeta CDR3 rearrangement, sequence reads were collapsed and filtered. For each sample, productive Simpson clonality was calculated as the square root of Simpson's diversity index over productive rearrangements. Drawn from immuneACCESS, this table holds only the in-frame rearrangements with V and J called that TCRdb kept. Clones are partly lost; checked studies trace under half to an unresolved V gene and leave the rest unexplained. V and J calls and clone size are those listed in that table; D and trimming were worked out from the DNA. For this sample there are approximately 53,000 clones; approximately 86% appear just once. The leading ten clones occupy around 23% of the sample.

Deletion took 0 bases off V and 6 bases off J, with a span of 15 bases between the germline ends. Spanning cysteine to phenylalanine, the CDR3 consists of 15 amino acids. Only the CDR3 part of the read is kept: 45 bases, read in frame from the first base. The germline V gene supplies CDR1 SNHLY and CDR2 FYNNEI. This clone came up a few times. It has no known antigen specificity. The record has no base qualities; no much larger clone is one base away. This receptor was identified in a woman aged 80 or older with COVID-19, enrolled during active disease. The sequence links TRBV2 to TRBJ2-7; TRBD1 is perhaps the D gene, given 5 matching bases. Material: peripheral blood. The CDR3 corresponds to CASSEAPQVGSEQYF. The DNA sequence follows: TGTGCCAGCAGTGAAGCGCCACAGGTAGGCAGCGAGCAGTACTTC.